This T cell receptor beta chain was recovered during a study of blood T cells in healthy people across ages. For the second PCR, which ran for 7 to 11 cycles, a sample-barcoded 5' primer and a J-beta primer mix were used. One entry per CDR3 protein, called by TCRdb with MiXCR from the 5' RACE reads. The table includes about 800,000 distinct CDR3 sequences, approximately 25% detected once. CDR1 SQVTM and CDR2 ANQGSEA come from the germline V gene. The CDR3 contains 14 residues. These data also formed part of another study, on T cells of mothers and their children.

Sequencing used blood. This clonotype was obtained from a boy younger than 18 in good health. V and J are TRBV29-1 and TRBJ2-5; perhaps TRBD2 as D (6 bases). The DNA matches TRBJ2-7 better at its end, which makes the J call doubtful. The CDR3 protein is CSVQGVGGSYEQYF. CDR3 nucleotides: TGCAGCGTGCAGGGCGTCGGGGGCTCCTACGAGCAGTACTTC.